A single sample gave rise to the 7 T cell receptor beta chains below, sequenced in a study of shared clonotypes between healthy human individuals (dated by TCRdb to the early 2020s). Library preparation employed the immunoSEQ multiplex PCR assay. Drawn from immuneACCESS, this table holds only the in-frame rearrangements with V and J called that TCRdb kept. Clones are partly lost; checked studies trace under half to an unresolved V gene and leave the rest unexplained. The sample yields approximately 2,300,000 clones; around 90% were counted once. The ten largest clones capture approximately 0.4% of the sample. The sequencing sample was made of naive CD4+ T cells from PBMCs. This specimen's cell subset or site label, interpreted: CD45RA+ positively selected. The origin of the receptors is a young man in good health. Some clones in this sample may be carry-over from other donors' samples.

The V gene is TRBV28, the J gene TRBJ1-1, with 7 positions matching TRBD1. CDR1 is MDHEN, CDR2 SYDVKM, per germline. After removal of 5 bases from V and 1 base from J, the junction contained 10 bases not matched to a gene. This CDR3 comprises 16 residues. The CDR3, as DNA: TGTGCCAGCAGTCCCTCACAGTACAGGGGGAACACTGAAGCTTTCTTT. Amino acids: CASSPSQYRGNTEAFF.

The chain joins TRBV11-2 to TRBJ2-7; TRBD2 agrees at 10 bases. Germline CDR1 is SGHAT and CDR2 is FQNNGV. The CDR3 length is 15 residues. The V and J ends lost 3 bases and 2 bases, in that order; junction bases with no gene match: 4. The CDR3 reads CASSFTSGDPYEQYF. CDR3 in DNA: TGTGCCAGCAGCTTCACTAGCGGGGACCCCTACGAGCAGTACTTC.

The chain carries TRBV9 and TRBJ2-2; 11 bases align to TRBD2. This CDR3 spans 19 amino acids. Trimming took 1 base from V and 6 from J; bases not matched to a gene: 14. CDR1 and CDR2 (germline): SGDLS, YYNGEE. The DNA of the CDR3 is TGTGCCAGCAGCGTAACTCCGGGACTAGCGGAGGCCGGGCCCGGGGAGCTGTTTTTT. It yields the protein CASSVTPGLAEAGPGELFF.

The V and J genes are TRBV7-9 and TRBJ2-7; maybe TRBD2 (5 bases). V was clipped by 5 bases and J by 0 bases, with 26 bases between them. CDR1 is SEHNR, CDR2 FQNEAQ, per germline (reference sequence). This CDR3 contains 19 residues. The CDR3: CASSRLRGSTSVNSYEQYF. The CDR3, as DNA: TGTGCCAGCAGCCGATTAAGAGGGTCCACGAGCGTAAACTCCTACGAGCAGTACTTC.

CDR3 protein: CASSPGENYGYTF. CDR3 nucleotide sequence: TGTGCCAGCAGCCCCGGGGAAAACTATGGCTACACCTTC. The chain has TRBV6-5 and TRBJ1-2; no firm D call. Germline values: CDR1 MNHEY, CDR2 SVGAGI. Trimming took off 6 bases at V and 2 bases at J, with 10 bases between the two ends. The CDR3 totals 13 residues.

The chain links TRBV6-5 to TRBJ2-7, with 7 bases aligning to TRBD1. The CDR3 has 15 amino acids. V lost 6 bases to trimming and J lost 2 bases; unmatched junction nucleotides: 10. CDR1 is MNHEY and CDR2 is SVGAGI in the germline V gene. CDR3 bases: TGTGCCAGCAGGTCTCGACAGGGTCGGACCTACGAGCAGTACTTC. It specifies CASRSRQGRTYEQYF.

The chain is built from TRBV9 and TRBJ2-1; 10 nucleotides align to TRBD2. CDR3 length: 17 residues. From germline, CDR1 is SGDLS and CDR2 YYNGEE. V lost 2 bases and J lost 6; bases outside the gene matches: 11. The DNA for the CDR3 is TGTGCCAGCAGCGTCCACCGTGGGCTAGCGGGAGTCAATGAGCAGTTCTTC. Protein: CASSVHRGLAGVNEQFF.